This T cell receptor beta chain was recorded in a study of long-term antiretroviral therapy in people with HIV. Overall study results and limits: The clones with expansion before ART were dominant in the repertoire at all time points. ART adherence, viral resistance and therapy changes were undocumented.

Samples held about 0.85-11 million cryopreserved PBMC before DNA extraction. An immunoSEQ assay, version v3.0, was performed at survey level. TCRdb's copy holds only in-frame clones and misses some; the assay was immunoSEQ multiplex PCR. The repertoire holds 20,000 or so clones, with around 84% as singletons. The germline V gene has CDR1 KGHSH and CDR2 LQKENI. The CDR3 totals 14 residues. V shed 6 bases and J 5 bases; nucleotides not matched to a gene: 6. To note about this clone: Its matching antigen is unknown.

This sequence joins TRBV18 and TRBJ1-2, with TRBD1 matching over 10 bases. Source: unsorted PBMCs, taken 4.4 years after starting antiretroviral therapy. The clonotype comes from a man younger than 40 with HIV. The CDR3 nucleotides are TGTGCCAGCTCCAAAGGGACAGGGGAATATGGCTACACCTTC. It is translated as CASSKGTGEYGYTF.